The TCR beta chain under discussion was sequenced for a study of cytomegalovirus exposure and HLA in healthy donors. PCR amplification relied on 60 Vbeta primers (plus 13 Jbeta primers). Assay: immunoSEQ multiplex PCR; the TCRdb copy retains only in-frame clones and omits some. The table records 100,000 to 150,000 clones, around 78% of them present only once. Study outcomes and limitations: Presence/absence analyses treated sequencing depth as roughly uniform across donors. The investigators catalogued 150 or so TCR beta chains as cytomegalovirus-associated.

V was pared by 6 bases and J by 5 bases, with 17 bases between. This CDR3 contains 15 residues. Germline CDR1 reads KGHSH; CDR2 reads LQKENI. Of note for this clone: Its target is unknown.

This TCR was sampled from a man aged 35-49 years in good health and CMV-seronegative. The sequenced material came from PBMCs. The J gene is TRBJ1-5, the V gene TRBV18; the D gene is possibly TRBD1 (5 bases). The CDR3 loop is CASSGTPDPYQPQHF. Here the CDR3 DNA reads TGTGCCAGCTCGGGGACTCCCGATCCGTATCAGCCCCAGCATTTT.